The clone carrying this TCR beta chain showed up many times. The target antigen is unknown. Researchers made TCR beta libraries by using iRepertoire HTBI primers and running Arm-PCR on CDR3 regions. TCRdb re-called the multiplex PCR reads with MiXCR, one entry per CDR3 protein. The sample consists of 350,000 to 550,000 distinct CDR3 sequences, 14% to 15% of them appearing once. The sample originates from a study of regulatory T cells in long-lasting Graves disease. Study-level points and caveats: There was favoring of TRBV28, TRBJ1-2 and TRBJ2-5 in persistent disease. Newly diagnosed Graves' patients had higher TCR diversity than persistent ones.

Stated time point: newly diagnosed GD, antithyroid drugs for less than 3 months. RNA isolated from PBMCs was used to make the TCR library. The ends lost 5 bases at V and 5 bases at J; junction bases unmatched: 11. The CDR3 sequence is 15 residues long. In addition, the sample was reused for a study of T cells in Graves' hyperthyroidism and ophthalmopathy. That paper notes: Before onset, ophthalmopathy was predicted by the model a median approximately 6.7 months earlier.

The clonotype was recovered from a woman aged 25-40 years with Graves disease. V gene TRBV12-3 or TRBV12-4 combines with J gene TRBJ2-7; 8 bases agree with TRBD1. This sample comprised peripheral blood mononuclear cells (PBMCs), obtained at new diagnosis, from a patient treated with antithyroid drugs. The CDR3 DNA reads TGTGCCAGCAGTCGCGGACAGGGTGGGTTGCACGAGCAGTACTTC. Encoded protein: CASSRGQGGLHEQYF.